What follows describes a single TCR beta chain. Its antigen is as yet unknown. Follow-up blood was drawn about 14 weeks, roughly three months, after antiretroviral therapy began. All unsorted peripheral T cells were captured because whole blood was used without fractionation. V gave up 0 bases and J gave up 1 base, with 6 bases separating them. The CDR3 runs to 14 residues. This entry belongs to a study of HIV-infected patients and healthy controls. Study at large: Viral load fell to undetectable in about 70% of the 16 patients by the second blood draw. General study findings and limits: Apparent post-therapy Gini recovery among HIV-infected patients was not reproduced with size-matched repertoires.

Reverse transcription used around 500 ng RNA and constant-region primers for alpha and beta. Alpha and beta chain libraries were made separately by chain-specific third strand synthesis with multiplexing indices. The library had 12-nucleotide molecular identifiers formed by two random hexamers joined together. TCRdb called the 5' RACE reads again in MiXCR, with one record for every CDR3 protein. The sample includes about 14,000 distinct CDR3 sequences, roughly 12% of them seen just once. Sequences were derived from blood, sampled during antiretroviral therapy. This clonotype was obtained from an adult with HIV infection. The donor label of this sample is uncertain. This chain uses TRBV12-3 or TRBV12-4 with TRBJ1-1, with D maybe TRBD1 (6 bases). The CDR3 DNA reads as TGTGCCAGCAGTTTAGCAGGGGGGAACACTGAAGCTTTCTTT. Its translation: CASSLAGGNTEAFF.